What follows are 12 T cell receptor beta chains derived from one specimen sequenced in a study of CD8 T cells in Susac syndrome. The authors reverse transcribed about 0.5 to 1 ug RNA with random hexamers. TCRdb called the immunoSEQ multiplex PCR reads again in MiXCR, with one record for every CDR3 protein. The sample records 84,000 or so distinct CDR3 sequences, approximately 95% being singletons. Sample: CD8+ T cells from PBMCs. The receptor source for this set is a human donor with Susac syndrome.

J is TRBJ1-2 and V is TRBV2; tentative D call: TRBD1 (5 bases). The CDR3 contains 15 residues. CDR1 SNHLY and CDR2 FYNNEI come from the germline V gene. Between the trimmed V and J ends, which lost 3 bases and 5 bases, there was a span of 16 bases. The CDR3 loop reads CASSDSGREPYGYTF. CDR3 in DNA: TGTGCCAGCAGTGACTCGGGGCGAGAGCCATATGGCTACACCTTC.

The chain has TRBV27 and TRBJ2-1; 9 nucleotides agree with TRBD2. The CDR3 extends over 15 amino acids. CDR1 MNHEY and CDR2 SMNVEV come from the germline V gene (reference sequence). V lost 6 bases, J lost 6 bases, and 9 bases stayed unmatched. The CDR3 bases are TGTGCCAGCAGCCTAGGGCCTAGCGGGACCAATGAGCAGTTCTTC. Residues: CASSLGPSGTNEQFF.

This clonotype was counted a single time. This chain joins TRBV5-1 and TRBJ2-7, with TRBD1 identical over 8 bases. V gave up 0 bases and J gave up 3 bases; unmatched junction bases: 5. The CDR3 totals 15 residues. Germline V gives CDR1 SGHRS, CDR2 YFSETQ. The CDR3 reads CASSLGTGLLYEQYF. As DNA, the CDR3 is TGCGCCAGCAGCTTGGGGACAGGGCTCCTCTACGAGCAGTACTTC.

This clonotype has just one count. The chain joins TRBV29-1 to TRBJ2-1, with TRBD2 identical over 8 bases. Unmatched junction bases numbered 8, after V lost 4 bases and J lost 6 bases. The germline gives CDR1 SQVTM, CDR2 ANQGSEA. This CDR3 comprises 14 residues. CDR3 bases: TGCAGCGTTGGGGCTAGCGGGCCCCTCAATGAGCAGTTCTTC. It translates to CSVGASGPLNEQFF.

V gene TRBV2 combines with J gene TRBJ2-5; 8 bases match TRBD2. The V gene's germline CDR1 is SNHLY and CDR2 FYNNEI. The CDR3 length is 15 residues. V was clipped by 6 bases and J by 0 bases; unmatched bases: 6. CDR3: CASRWTSLNQETQYF. The CDR3 DNA follows: TGTGCCAGCAGATGGACTAGCCTCAACCAAGAGACCCAGTACTTC.

CDR3 coding DNA: TGTGCCACCAGCAGAGGGGAGGGGCCCGACTATGGCTACACCTTC. Its translation is CATSRGEGPDYGYTF. This chain uses TRBV15 with TRBJ1-2; TRBD1 is a possible D gene (5 bases). Per germline, CDR1 LNHNV and CDR2 YYDKDF (reference sequence). V dropped 1 base and J dropped 3 bases, with 12 bases sitting between them. The CDR3 spans 15 residues. Complete variable domain (other parts from reference TRBV15 and TRBJ1-2): DAMVIQNPRYQVTQFGKPVTLSCSQTLNHNVMYWYQQKSSQAPKLLFHYYDKDFNNEADTPDNFQSRRPNTSFCFLDIRSPGLGDTAMYLCATSRGEGPDYGYTFGSGTRLTVV.

The sample holds one count of this clonotype. The chain links TRBV13 to TRBJ2-5; no firm D call. The V gene lost 5 bases and the J gene lost 0 bases, with 7 bases spanning the gap. The CDR3 sequence is 13 residues long. CDR1 PRHDT and CDR2 FYEKMQ come from the germline V gene (reference sequence). The CDR3 region is CASSVQYQETQYF. CDR3 bases: TGTGCCAGCAGCGTTCAGTACCAAGAGACCCAGTACTTC.

The chain uses TRBV4-1 and TRBJ2-1, with D maybe TRBD2 (6 bases). The V end was cut by 4 bases, the J end by 3 bases, with 22 bases between. The CDR3 loop spans 18 amino acids. CDR1 and CDR2 (germline): MGHRA, YSYEKL. Written as DNA, the CDR3 is TGCGCCAGCAGCCCCAACGGCCAAACTAGCAGCCTCTACAATGAGCAGTTCTTC. It codes for CASSPNGQTSSLYNEQFF.

The chain combines TRBV7-2 with TRBJ2-2, with 8 bases matching TRBD2. Per the germline V gene, CDR1 is SGHTA and CDR2 is FQGNSA. V was clipped by 8 bases and J by 6 bases; unmatched bases: 11. CDR3 length: 15 amino acids. This CDR3 reads CASWGSGGGAGELFF. CDR3 sequence (DNA): TGTGCCAGCTGGGGGAGCGGGGGAGGCGCCGGGGAGCTGTTTTTT.

V is TRBV6-5 and J is TRBJ2-3; D remains unclear. Germline V CDR1 and CDR2: MNHEY, SVGAGI. Trimming took 6 bases from V and 4 from J, leaving 14 bases between them. CDR3 size: 14 residues. In DNA form, the CDR3 reads TGTGCCAGCAGCCCAGTGGGCGGCGCAGATACGCAGTATTTT. This sequence encodes CASSPVGGADTQYF.

As DNA, the CDR3 is TGTGCCAGCAGTCTAGTTGGAGGGAGTCTATCCTACGAGCAGTACTTC. Translation gives CASSLVGGSLSYEQYF. The V gene is TRBV28, the J gene TRBJ2-7; D is possibly TRBD2 (6 bases). The CDR3 totals 16 residues. Trimming took 5 bases from V and 1 from J, leaving 18 bases between them. Germline loops: CDR1 MDHEN, CDR2 SYDVKM.

The gene calls are TRBV18 and TRBJ2-3, with 14 bases aligning to TRBD2. Trimming cost V 3 bases and J 3 bases; bases outside gene matches: 2. CDR1 and CDR2 (germline): KGHSH, LQKENI. The CDR3 totals 16 residues. The CDR3 spells CASSPGLAGVTDTQYF. In nucleotides, the CDR3 is TGTGCCAGCTCACCGGGACTAGCGGGAGTAACAGATACGCAGTATTTT. The variable domain in full, completed from reference TRBV18 and TRBJ2-3, reads NAGVMQNPRHLVRRRGQEARLRCSPMKGHSHVYWYRQLPEEGLKFMVYLQKENIIDESGMPKERFSAEFPKEGPSILRIQQVVRGDSAAYFCASSPGLAGVTDTQYFGPGTRLTVL.